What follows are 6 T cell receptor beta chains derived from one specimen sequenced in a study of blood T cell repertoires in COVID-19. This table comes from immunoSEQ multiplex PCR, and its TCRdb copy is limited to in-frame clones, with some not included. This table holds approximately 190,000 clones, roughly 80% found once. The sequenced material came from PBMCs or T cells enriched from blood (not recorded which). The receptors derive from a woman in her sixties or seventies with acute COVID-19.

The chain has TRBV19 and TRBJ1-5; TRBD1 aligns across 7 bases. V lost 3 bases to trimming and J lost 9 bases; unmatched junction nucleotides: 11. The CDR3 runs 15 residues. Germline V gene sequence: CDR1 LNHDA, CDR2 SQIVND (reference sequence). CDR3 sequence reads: CASSMEGTVQRPQHF. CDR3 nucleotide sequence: TGTGCCAGTAGTATGGAGGGGACAGTTCAACGGCCCCAGCATTTT.

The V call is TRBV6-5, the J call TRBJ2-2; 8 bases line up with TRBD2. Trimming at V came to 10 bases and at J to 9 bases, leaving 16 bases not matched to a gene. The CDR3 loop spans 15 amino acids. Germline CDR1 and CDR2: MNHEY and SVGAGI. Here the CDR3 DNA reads TGTGCCACCTCCCCTCCGGGAGGGTTGGGCAGGGAGCTGTTTTTT. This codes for CATSPPGGLGRELFF.

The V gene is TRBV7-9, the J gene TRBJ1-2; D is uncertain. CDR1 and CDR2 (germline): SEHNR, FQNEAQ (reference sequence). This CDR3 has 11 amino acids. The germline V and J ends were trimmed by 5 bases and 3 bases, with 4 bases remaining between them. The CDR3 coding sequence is TGTGCCAGCAGCCGTGACTATGGCTACACCTTC. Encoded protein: CASSRDYGYTF.

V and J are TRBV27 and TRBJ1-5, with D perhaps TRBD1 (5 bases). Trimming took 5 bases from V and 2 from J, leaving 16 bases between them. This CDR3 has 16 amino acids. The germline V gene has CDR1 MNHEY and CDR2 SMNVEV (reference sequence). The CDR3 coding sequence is TGTGCCAGCAGTCCCTCACAAAGGGGTCGCAATCAGCCCCAGCATTTT. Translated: CASSPSQRGRNQPQHF.

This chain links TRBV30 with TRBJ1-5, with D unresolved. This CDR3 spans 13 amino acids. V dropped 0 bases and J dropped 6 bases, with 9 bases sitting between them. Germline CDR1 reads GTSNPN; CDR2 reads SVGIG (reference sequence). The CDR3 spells CAWSVRESQPQHF. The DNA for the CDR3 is TGTGCCTGGAGTGTTCGGGAAAGTCAGCCCCAGCATTTT.

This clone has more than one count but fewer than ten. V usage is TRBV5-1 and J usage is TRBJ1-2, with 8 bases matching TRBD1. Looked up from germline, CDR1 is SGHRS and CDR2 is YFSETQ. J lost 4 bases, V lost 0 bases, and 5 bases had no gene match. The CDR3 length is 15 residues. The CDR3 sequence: CASSLDGTGLYGYTF. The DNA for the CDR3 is TGCGCCAGCAGCTTGGATGGGACAGGACTCTATGGCTACACCTTC.